This TCR beta chain was observed in a study of blood T cell repertoires in COVID-19. TCRdb's copy holds only in-frame clones and misses some; the assay was immunoSEQ multiplex PCR. The sample lists tens of thousands of clones; approximately 83% were seen once. The sequenced sample consisted of peripheral blood. The origin of this receptor is an older woman with acute or convalescent COVID-19.

CDR3 nucleotides: TGTGCCAGCAGTTTCCCGGGACAGGGGGGAGGAAACACCATATATTTT. Its protein is CASSFPGQGGGNTIYF. The chain combines TRBV6-6 with TRBJ1-3; 11 nucleotides align to TRBD1. J was trimmed by 4 bases and V by 4 bases; bases with no gene match: 6. The CDR3 runs 16 residues. Germline lookup yields CDR1 MNHNY and CDR2 SVGAGI (reference sequence).